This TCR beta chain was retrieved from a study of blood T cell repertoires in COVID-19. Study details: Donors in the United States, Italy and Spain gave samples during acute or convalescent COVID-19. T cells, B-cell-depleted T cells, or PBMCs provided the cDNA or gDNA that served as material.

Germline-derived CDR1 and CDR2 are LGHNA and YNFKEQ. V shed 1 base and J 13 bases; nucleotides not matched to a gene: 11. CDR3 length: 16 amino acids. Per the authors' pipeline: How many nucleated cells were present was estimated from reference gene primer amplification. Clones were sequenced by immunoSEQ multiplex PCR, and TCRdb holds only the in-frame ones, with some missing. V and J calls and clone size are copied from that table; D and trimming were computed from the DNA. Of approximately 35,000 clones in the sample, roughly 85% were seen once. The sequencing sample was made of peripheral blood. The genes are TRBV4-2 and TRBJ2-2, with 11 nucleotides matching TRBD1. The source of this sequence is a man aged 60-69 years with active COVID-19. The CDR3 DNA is TGTGCCAGCAGCCAAGGTTATGGACAGGGGGCAGTAAGGCTGTTTTTT. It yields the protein CASSQGYGQGAVRLFF.